This TCR beta chain was found in a study of blood T cell repertoires in COVID-19. V was trimmed by 3 bases and J by 5 bases, leaving 9 bases between them. The CDR3 covers 13 residues. CDR1 KGHDR and CDR2 SFDVKD come from the germline V gene. Method: immunoSEQ multiplex PCR; TCRdb's copy keeps in-frame clones and lacks some. The sample lists some 330,000 clones; approximately 90% were seen once. The gene calls are TRBV24-1 and TRBJ1-1; no firm D call. The clonotype comes from a woman between 50 and 59 years old with active or convalescent COVID-19. Source material: peripheral blood. Here the CDR3 DNA reads TGTGCCACCAGTGATACCACACGAACTGAAGCTTTCTTT. The encoded protein is CATSDTTRTEAFF.